Only a few counts were recorded for the clone carrying this TCR beta chain. The CDR3 consists of 11 residues. V was pared by 3 bases and J by 11 bases, with 10 bases between. Germline lookup yields CDR1 MDHEN and CDR2 SYDVKM. These data belong to a study of T cells after yellow fever vaccination. Via MiXCR, TCRdb re-called the 5' RACE reads, giving one row per CDR3 protein. The sample carries around 530,000 distinct CDR3 sequences, around a sixth recorded once. Source: PBMCs, taken roughly 5 days after the first yellow fever vaccination. The clonotype comes from a man aged 18 to 29 who received the YFV17D yellow fever vaccine. The chain uses TRBV28 and TRBJ1-2; D unresolved. CDR3 DNA: TGTGCCAGCAGTTTCGTCCAGAAGTACACCTTC. Translated, it gives CASSFVQKYTF.